These T cell receptor beta chains were read from a single sample in a study of blood T cells in healthy people across ages. In TCRdb, the 5' RACE reads were re-called with MiXCR into one record per CDR3 protein. The data contain hundreds of thousands of distinct CDR3 sequences, around 30% of them singletons. The sequencing input was blood. The origin of the receptors is a woman older than 75 in good health. Each CDR3 is given with its conserved first and last residue. Fields, in order: J gene, V gene, clone size, D gene, CDR3 protein, CDR3 DNA. A D gene is named only where the DNA matches it firmly. Clone size is shown for a subset of rows, as once, few, many or a class of expanded clone.

J gene: TRBJ2-5; V gene: TRBV20-1; clone size: many; D gene: TRBD2; CDR3 protein: CSARGPSGETQYF; CDR3 DNA: TGCAGTGCTAGAGGCCCTAGCGGAGAGACCCAGTACTTC
J gene: TRBJ1-5; V gene: TRBV3-1; clone size: .; D gene: .; CDR3 protein: CASSQGYRGNQPQHF; CDR3 DNA: TGTGCCAGCAGCCAAGGCTACAGGGGCAATCAGCCCCAGCATTTT
J gene: TRBJ2-1; V gene: TRBV6-2/TRBV6-3; clone size: .; D gene: TRBD1; CDR3 protein: CASSPHGQGSSYNEQFF; CDR3 DNA: TGTGCCAGCAGCCCCCACGGACAGGGGAGCTCCTACAATGAGCAGTTCTTC
J gene: TRBJ1-2; V gene: TRBV29-1; clone size: many; D gene: .; CDR3 protein: CSVVKDYGYTF; CDR3 DNA: TGCAGCGTTGTCAAGGACTATGGCTACACCTTC
J gene: TRBJ2-7; V gene: TRBV6-5; clone size: .; D gene: .; CDR3 protein: CASRHSRSYNEQYF; CDR3 DNA: TGTGCCAGCAGGCACAGTAGATCCTACAATGAGCAGTACTTC
J gene: TRBJ1-1; V gene: TRBV29-1; clone size: many; D gene: TRBD1; CDR3 protein: CSVQKELGQDTEAFF; CDR3 DNA: TGCAGCGTTCAGAAGGAACTAGGACAGGACACTGAAGCTTTCTTT
J gene: TRBJ2-5; V gene: TRBV5-1; clone size: many; D gene: TRBD2; CDR3 protein: CASSLSFSGGPQETQYF; CDR3 DNA: TGCGCCAGCAGCTTGTCTTTTAGCGGGGGGCCCCAAGAGACCCAGTACTTC
J gene: TRBJ2-5; V gene: TRBV30; clone size: few; D gene: .; CDR3 protein: CALKGGNQETQYF; CDR3 DNA: TGTGCCCTAAAAGGCGGGAACCAAGAGACCCAGTACTTC
J gene: TRBJ1-1; V gene: TRBV18; clone size: few; D gene: .; CDR3 protein: CASSADSGLEAFF; CDR3 DNA: TGTGCCAGCTCTGCCGACAGCGGACTTGAAGCTTTCTTT
J gene: TRBJ2-5; V gene: TRBV4-3; clone size: many; D gene: .; CDR3 protein: CASSQDWTGNQETQYF; CDR3 DNA: TGCGCCAGCAGCCAAGATTGGACGGGAAACCAAGAGACCCAGTACTTC
J gene: TRBJ1-5; V gene: TRBV6-6; clone size: .; D gene: .; CDR3 protein: CASTGSGNQPQHF; CDR3 DNA: TGTGCCAGCACGGGTTCTGGAAATCAGCCCCAGCATTTT
J gene: TRBJ2-7; V gene: TRBV7-2; clone size: .; D gene: TRBD2; CDR3 protein: CASSGLAVSYEQYF; CDR3 DNA: TGTGCCAGCAGTGGACTAGCGGTATCCTACGAGCAGTACTTC
J gene: TRBJ2-7; V gene: TRBV12-3/TRBV12-4; clone size: .; D gene: .; CDR3 protein: CASSPSIGTYEQYF; CDR3 DNA: TGTGCCAGCAGCCCATCCATAGGGACCTACGAGCAGTACTTC
J gene: TRBJ2-1; V gene: TRBV18; clone size: many; D gene: TRBD1; CDR3 protein: CASSLDRGRNEQFF; CDR3 DNA: TGTGCCAGCTCTCTCGACAGGGGACGGAATGAGCAGTTCTTC
J gene: TRBJ2-7; V gene: TRBV9; clone size: .; D gene: TRBD1; CDR3 protein: CASSAGQGADNEQYF; CDR3 DNA: TGTGCCAGCAGCGCCGGTCAGGGGGCGGACAATGAGCAGTACTTC
J gene: TRBJ1-6; V gene: TRBV19; clone size: once; D gene: .; CDR3 protein: CASTASSHNSPLHF; CDR3 DNA: TGTGCCAGTACCGCGAGCTCCCATAATTCACCCCTCCACTTT
J gene: TRBJ1-6; V gene: TRBV6-6; clone size: few; D gene: TRBD1; CDR3 protein: CASRGQGWNSPLHF; CDR3 DNA: TGTGCCAGCAGAGGACAGGGGTGGAATTCACCCCTCCACTTT
J gene: TRBJ2-3; V gene: TRBV7-2; clone size: many; D gene: .; CDR3 protein: CASSFEGRGADTQYF; CDR3 DNA: TGTGCCAGCAGCTTTGAGGGCAGGGGGGCAGATACGCAGTATTTT
J gene: TRBJ1-4; V gene: TRBV9; clone size: many; D gene: .; CDR3 protein: CASSVSLDNVEKLFF; CDR3 DNA: TGTGCCAGCAGCGTTTCATTAGATAATGTGGAAAAACTGTTTTTT
J gene: TRBJ2-3; V gene: TRBV6-6; clone size: many; D gene: .; CDR3 protein: CASSWERAQYF; CDR3 DNA: TGTGCCAGCAGTTGGGAGCGGGCGCAGTATTTT
J gene: TRBJ2-3; V gene: TRBV5-5; clone size: few; D gene: TRBD1; CDR3 protein: CASSLAGQRTDTQYF; CDR3 DNA: TGTGCCAGCAGCTTGGCGGGACAGCGCACAGATACGCAGTATTTT
J gene: TRBJ1-2; V gene: TRBV4-3; clone size: .; D gene: .; CDR3 protein: CASSPIGGVIYGYTF; CDR3 DNA: TGCGCCAGCAGCCCGATCGGGGGGGTCATCTATGGCTACACCTTC
J gene: TRBJ1-5; V gene: TRBV7-2; clone size: many; D gene: .; CDR3 protein: CASSLSKNSNQPQHF; CDR3 DNA: TGTGCCAGCAGCTTAAGCAAGAATAGCAATCAGCCCCAGCATTTT
J gene: TRBJ2-1; V gene: TRBV18; clone size: many; D gene: TRBD2; CDR3 protein: CASQEAAGVRGEQFF; CDR3 DNA: TGTGCCAGCCAGGAGGCAGCGGGGGTGCGGGGCGAGCAGTTCTTC
J gene: TRBJ2-3; V gene: TRBV27; clone size: .; D gene: TRBD2; CDR3 protein: CASSSISQGTSGLITQYF; CDR3 DNA: TGTGCCAGCAGTTCCATTTCGCAGGGGACTAGCGGTCTAATTACGCAGTATTTT
J gene: TRBJ2-7; V gene: TRBV10-3; clone size: .; D gene: .; CDR3 protein: CAISEASHSYEQYF; CDR3 DNA: TGTGCCATCAGTGAAGCTAGCCACTCCTACGAGCAGTACTTC
J gene: TRBJ1-1; V gene: TRBV5-4; clone size: once; D gene: .; CDR3 protein: CASSLVRPRNTEAFF; CDR3 DNA: TGTGCCAGCAGCCTCGTTCGCCCTAGGAACACTGAAGCTTTCTTT
J gene: TRBJ1-2; V gene: TRBV6-1; clone size: many; D gene: .; CDR3 protein: CASGALTGGNDYGYTF; CDR3 DNA: TGTGCCAGCGGCGCCCTGACAGGCGGCAATGACTATGGCTACACCTTC
J gene: TRBJ2-2; V gene: TRBV6-2/TRBV6-3; clone size: .; D gene: .; CDR3 protein: CASRLSGTRLTGELFF; CDR3 DNA: TGTGCCAGCAGACTATCCGGGACACGTCTCACCGGGGAGCTGTTTTTT
J gene: TRBJ1-1; V gene: TRBV6-1; clone size: .; D gene: .; CDR3 protein: CASQDSWGQNTEAFF; CDR3 DNA: TGTGCCAGCCAAGATTCGTGGGGACAGAACACTGAAGCTTTCTTT
J gene: TRBJ2-6; V gene: TRBV9; clone size: many; D gene: .; CDR3 protein: CASSVGPGASSGANVLTF; CDR3 DNA: TGTGCCAGCAGCGTAGGCCCAGGCGCCAGCTCTGGGGCCAACGTCCTGACTTTC
J gene: TRBJ1-2; V gene: TRBV13; clone size: .; D gene: .; CDR3 protein: CVSTTGSLGYTF; CDR3 DNA: TGTGTCAGCACCACAGGGTCGCTTGGCTACACCTTC
J gene: TRBJ1-6; V gene: TRBV4-1; clone size: many; D gene: .; CDR3 protein: CASSQDTPDNSYNSPLHF; CDR3 DNA: TGCGCCAGCAGCCAAGATACCCCCGACAACTCCTATAATTCACCCCTCCACTTT
J gene: TRBJ2-4; V gene: TRBV27; clone size: many; D gene: .; CDR3 protein: CASSLNGRQLAKNIQYF; CDR3 DNA: TGTGCCAGCAGTTTAAATGGGAGACAGCTAGCCAAAAACATTCAGTACTTC
J gene: TRBJ2-5; V gene: TRBV6-1; clone size: .; D gene: .; CDR3 protein: CASSEILQQETQDF; CDR3 DNA: TGTGCCAGCAGTGAAATCTTGCAGCAAGAGACCCAGGACTTC
J gene: TRBJ2-3; V gene: TRBV24-1; clone size: .; D gene: .; CDR3 protein: CATSALDGTTDTQYF; CDR3 DNA: TGTGCCACCAGTGCTCTCGATGGGACCACAGATACGCAGTATTTT
J gene: TRBJ2-1; V gene: TRBV7-2; clone size: .; D gene: TRBD1; CDR3 protein: CASSVQGGDYNEQFF; CDR3 DNA: TGTGCCAGCAGCGTACAGGGGGGCGACTACAATGAGCAGTTCTTC
J gene: TRBJ2-4; V gene: TRBV19; clone size: .; D gene: .; CDR3 protein: CASSPSLGNIQYF; CDR3 DNA: TGTGCCAGTAGTCCTTCACTGGGTAACATTCAGTACTTC
J gene: TRBJ2-3; V gene: TRBV12-3/TRBV12-4; clone size: few; D gene: .; CDR3 protein: CASSFRGKGPTDTQYF; CDR3 DNA: TGTGCCAGCAGTTTCCGGGGGAAGGGACCCACAGATACGCAGTATTTT
J gene: TRBJ2-3; V gene: TRBV3-1; clone size: many; D gene: .; CDR3 protein: CASSEVGVTDTQYF; CDR3 DNA: TGTGCCAGCAGCGAGGTCGGGGTAACAGATACGCAGTATTTT
J gene: TRBJ2-1; V gene: TRBV25-1; clone size: many; D gene: TRBD2; CDR3 protein: CASTKSSGSRYNEQFF; CDR3 DNA: TGTGCCAGCACCAAGTCTAGCGGGAGCCGATACAATGAGCAGTTCTTC
J gene: TRBJ2-4; V gene: TRBV2; clone size: .; D gene: .; CDR3 protein: CANTAGPKNTQYF; CDR3 DNA: TGTGCCAACACGGCCGGACCCAAAAACACTCAGTACTTC
J gene: TRBJ2-3; V gene: TRBV12-3/TRBV12-4; clone size: many; D gene: TRBD2; CDR3 protein: CASSSGLAGPSDTQYF; CDR3 DNA: TGTGCCAGCAGTTCCGGACTAGCGGGACCCAGCGATACGCAGTATTTT
J gene: TRBJ1-1; V gene: TRBV11-2; clone size: many; D gene: TRBD1; CDR3 protein: CASRPRGRQGRTEAFF; CDR3 DNA: TGTGCCAGCAGACCCAGGGGCCGACAGGGGCGGACTGAAGCTTTCTTT
J gene: TRBJ2-1; V gene: TRBV11-2; clone size: many; D gene: TRBD2; CDR3 protein: CASSLRRSGGYNEQFF; CDR3 DNA: TGTGCCAGCAGCTTAAGAAGGAGCGGGGGATACAATGAGCAGTTCTTC
J gene: TRBJ2-1; V gene: TRBV7-3; clone size: .; D gene: TRBD2; CDR3 protein: CASRLVRGGEQFF; CDR3 DNA: TGTGCCAGCAGATTGGTCCGCGGGGGTGAGCAGTTCTTC
J gene: TRBJ2-5; V gene: TRBV15; clone size: many; D gene: TRBD2; CDR3 protein: CATSRGLAGGNQETQYF; CDR3 DNA: TGTGCCACCAGCAGAGGGCTAGCGGGGGGAAACCAAGAGACCCAGTACTTC
J gene: TRBJ1-5; V gene: TRBV28; clone size: .; D gene: .; CDR3 protein: CASSLGPFNQPQHF; CDR3 DNA: TGTGCCAGCAGTTTGGGCCCCTTCAATCAGCCCCAGCATTTT
J gene: TRBJ1-2; V gene: TRBV6-6; clone size: few; D gene: .; CDR3 protein: CASSFAAGNYGYTF; CDR3 DNA: TGTGCCAGCAGTTTCGCTGCGGGTAACTATGGCTACACCTTC
J gene: TRBJ1-2; V gene: TRBV29-1; clone size: once; D gene: .; CDR3 protein: CSVRGAGYGYTF; CDR3 DNA: TGCAGCGTTCGGGGGGCGGGCTATGGCTACACCTTC
J gene: TRBJ2-1; V gene: TRBV20-1; clone size: few; D gene: TRBD2; CDR3 protein: CSARGTSGGASSYNEQFF; CDR3 DNA: TGCAGTGCTAGGGGTACTAGCGGGGGGGCGAGCTCCTACAATGAGCAGTTCTTC
J gene: TRBJ2-3; V gene: TRBV7-2; clone size: .; D gene: .; CDR3 protein: CASSLAFEGRFTSTDTQYF; CDR3 DNA: TGTGCCAGCAGCTTAGCATTCGAGGGGCGATTTACTAGCACAGATACGCAGTATTTT
J gene: TRBJ1-3; V gene: TRBV11-3; clone size: .; D gene: .; CDR3 protein: CASSQQASGNTIYF; CDR3 DNA: TGTGCCAGCAGCCAACAGGCGAGTGGAAACACCATATATTTT
J gene: TRBJ2-5; V gene: TRBV18; clone size: .; D gene: .; CDR3 protein: CASSSRIQETQYF; CDR3 DNA: TGTGCCAGCTCCTCGAGGATCCAAGAGACCCAGTACTTC
J gene: TRBJ2-3; V gene: TRBV24-1; clone size: many; D gene: .; CDR3 protein: CATSDSRRVDTQYF; CDR3 DNA: TGTGCCACCAGTGATTCGCGACGGGTCGATACGCAGTATTTT